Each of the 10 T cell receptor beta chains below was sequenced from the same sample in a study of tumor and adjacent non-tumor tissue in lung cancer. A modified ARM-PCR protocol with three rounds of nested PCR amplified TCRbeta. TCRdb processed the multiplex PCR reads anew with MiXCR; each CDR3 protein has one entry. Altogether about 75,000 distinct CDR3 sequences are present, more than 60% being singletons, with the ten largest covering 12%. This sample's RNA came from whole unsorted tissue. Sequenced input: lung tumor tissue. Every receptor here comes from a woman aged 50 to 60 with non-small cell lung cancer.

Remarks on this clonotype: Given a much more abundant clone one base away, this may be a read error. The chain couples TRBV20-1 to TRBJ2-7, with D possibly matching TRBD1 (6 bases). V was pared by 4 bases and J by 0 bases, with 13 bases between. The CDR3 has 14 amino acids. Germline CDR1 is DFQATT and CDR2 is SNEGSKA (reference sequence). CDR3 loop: CSAKDSSSSYEQYF. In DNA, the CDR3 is TGCAGTGCTAAGGACAGCTCATCCTCCTACGAGCAGTACTTC.

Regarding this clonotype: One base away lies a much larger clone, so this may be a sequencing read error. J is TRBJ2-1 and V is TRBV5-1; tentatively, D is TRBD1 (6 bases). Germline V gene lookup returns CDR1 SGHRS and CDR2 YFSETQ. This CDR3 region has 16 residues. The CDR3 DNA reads TGCACCAGCAGCTTGGCCATAGGACAGCCCTACAATGAGCAGTTCTTC. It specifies CTSSLAIGQPYNEQFF. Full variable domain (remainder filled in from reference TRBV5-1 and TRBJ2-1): KAGVTQTPRYLIKTRGQQVTLSCSPISGHRSVSWYQQTPGQGLQFLFEYFSETQRNKGNFPGRFSGRQFSNSRSEMNVSTLELGDSALYLCTSSLAIGQPYNEQFFGPGTRLTVL.

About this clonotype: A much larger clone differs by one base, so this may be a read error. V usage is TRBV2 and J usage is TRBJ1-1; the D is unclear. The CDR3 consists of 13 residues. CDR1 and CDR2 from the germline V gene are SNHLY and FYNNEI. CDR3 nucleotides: TGTGCCAGCAGCCGTCAACGTTTAACTGAAGTTTTCTTT. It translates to CASSRQRLTEVFF. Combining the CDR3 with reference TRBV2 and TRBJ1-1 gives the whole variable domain EPEVTQTPSHQVTQMGQEVILRCVPISNHLYFYWYRQILGQKVEFLVSFYNNEISEKSEIFDDQFSVERPDGSNFTLKIRSTKLEDSAMYFCASSRQRLTEVFFGQGTRLTVV.

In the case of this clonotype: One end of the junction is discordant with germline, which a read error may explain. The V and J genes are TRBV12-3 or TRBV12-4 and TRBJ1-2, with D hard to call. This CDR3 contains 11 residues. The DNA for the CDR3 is TGTGCCAGTAGTTTAGGACTTGGCAACACCTTC. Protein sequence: CASSLGLGNTF.

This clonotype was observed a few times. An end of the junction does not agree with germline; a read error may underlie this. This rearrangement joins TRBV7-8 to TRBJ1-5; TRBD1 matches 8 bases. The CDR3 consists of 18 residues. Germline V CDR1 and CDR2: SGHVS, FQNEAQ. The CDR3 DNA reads TGTGCCAACAGCTCCCGACAGGGGAGGGGATATGGCAATCAGCCCCAGCATTTT. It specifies CANSSRQGRGYGNQPQHF.

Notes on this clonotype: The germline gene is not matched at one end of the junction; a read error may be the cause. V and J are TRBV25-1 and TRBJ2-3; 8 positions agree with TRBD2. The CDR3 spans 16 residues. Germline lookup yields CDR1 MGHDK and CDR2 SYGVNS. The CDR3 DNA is TGTGCCAGTAGTGGTTGGACTAGCAGATTAACAGATACGCCGTATTTT. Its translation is CASSGWTSRLTDTPYF.

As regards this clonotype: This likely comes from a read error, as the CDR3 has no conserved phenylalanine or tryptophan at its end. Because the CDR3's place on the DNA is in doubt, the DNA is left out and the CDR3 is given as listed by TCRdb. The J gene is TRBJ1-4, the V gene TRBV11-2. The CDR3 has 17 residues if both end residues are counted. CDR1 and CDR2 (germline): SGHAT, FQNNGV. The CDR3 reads CASSFPEGQPSWEKLFC.

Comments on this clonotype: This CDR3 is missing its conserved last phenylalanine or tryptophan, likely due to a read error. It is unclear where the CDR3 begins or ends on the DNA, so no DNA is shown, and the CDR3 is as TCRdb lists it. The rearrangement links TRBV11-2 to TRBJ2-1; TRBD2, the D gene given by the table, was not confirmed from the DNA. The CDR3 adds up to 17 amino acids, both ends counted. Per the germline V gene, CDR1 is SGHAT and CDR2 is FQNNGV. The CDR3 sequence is CANSFRAGDPAYNEQLL.

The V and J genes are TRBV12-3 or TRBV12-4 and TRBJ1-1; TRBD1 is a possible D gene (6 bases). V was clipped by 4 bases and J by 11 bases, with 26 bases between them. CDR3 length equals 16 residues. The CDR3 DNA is TGTGCCAGCAGTTCCACCGGGGGGCAGATGAACAGTGAGGCTTTCTTT. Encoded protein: CASSSTGGQMNSEAFF.

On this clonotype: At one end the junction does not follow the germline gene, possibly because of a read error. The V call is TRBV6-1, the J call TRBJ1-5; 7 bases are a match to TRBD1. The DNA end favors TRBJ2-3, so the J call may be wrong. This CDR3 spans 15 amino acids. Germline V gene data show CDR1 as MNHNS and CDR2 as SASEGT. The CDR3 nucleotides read TGTGCCATCAGTGACAGGGACATATACGATCAGCCCCAGTATTTT. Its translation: CAISDRDIYDQPQYF.